This passage covers 15 T cell receptor beta chains from one sample sequenced in a study of OX40 agonist ivuxolimab in advanced cancers. Profiling relied on immunoSEQ multiplex PCR, and the TCRdb table lists in-frame clones only, not all of them. The sample consists of about 80,000 clones, around 89% of them appearing once. The sequenced sample was CD4+ or CD8+ T cells sorted from blood, obtained in a trial of the OX40 agonist ivuxolimab. The receptor set was obtained from an adult with an advanced solid tumor such as melanoma, head and neck, liver or kidney cancer.

This sequence joins TRBV5-5 and TRBJ2-3; D uncertain. Germline V gives CDR1 SGHKS, CDR2 YYEKEE (reference sequence). The CDR3 covers 13 residues. Trimming stripped 2 bases from V and 2 bases from J, with 6 bases between. The CDR3 sequence is CASSFSPTDTQYF. Here the CDR3 DNA reads TGTGCCAGCAGCTTCTCACCCACAGATACGCAGTATTTT.

The V gene is TRBV6-6, the J gene TRBJ2-2; 10 bases match TRBD1. The V gene end was trimmed by 5 bases and the J gene end by 3 bases; junction bases not matched to a gene: 3. Germline V gives CDR1 MNHNY, CDR2 SVGAGI (reference sequence). This CDR3 contains 15 residues. The CDR3 DNA is TGTGCCAGCAGTAAGGGGACAGGGGACACCGGGGAGCTGTTTTTT. Translated, it gives CASSKGTGDTGELFF.

The V and J genes are TRBV4-2 and TRBJ2-3; a possible D gene is TRBD1 (5 bases). V lost 1 base to trimming and J lost 3 bases, with 8 bases between them. CDR3 size: 14 residues. CDR1 LGHNA and CDR2 YNFKEQ come from the germline V gene. The CDR3 sequence is CASSQAAGTDTQYF. For the CDR3, the DNA is TGTGCCAGCAGCCAAGCGGCAGGGACAGATACGCAGTATTTT.

This clone occurred a few times. The CDR3 carries no conserved terminal phenylalanine or tryptophan, so it likely arises from a read error. The genes are TRBV6-5 and TRBJ1-6, with a possible D match to TRBD1 (5 bases). V was cut by 6 bases and J by 10 bases, with 10 bases left in between. The CDR3 runs 12 residues. CDR1 and CDR2 from the germline V gene are MNHEY and SVGAGI. CDR3 nucleotide sequence: TGTGCCAGCAGGCAGGGTTTCTCACCCCTCCACCTT. It codes for CASRQGFSPLHL.

This clone was observed a few times. The CDR3 spells CASSWGTGLSYEQYF. DNA for the CDR3: TGTGCCAGCAGCTGGGGGACAGGTCTCTCCTACGAGCAGTACTTC. The V call is TRBV5-4, the J call TRBJ2-7; 8 bases map to TRBD1. The CDR3 covers 15 residues. Losses at the gene ends were 3 bases for V and 0 bases for J; bases not matched to a gene: 5. From germline, CDR1 is SGHNT and CDR2 YYREEE (reference sequence).

The chain has TRBV7-3 and TRBJ2-7, with D possibly matching TRBD1 (6 bases). Germline V CDR1 and CDR2: SGHTA, FQGTGA. This CDR3 contains 14 residues. V was shortened by 5 bases and J by 0 bases, with 11 bases between the two germline ends. CDR3 in DNA: TGTGCCAGCAGCCTCACAGGGAGCTCCTACGAGCAGTACTTC. This gives the protein CASSLTGSSYEQYF.

This clone was detected only a few times. The chain has TRBV29-1 and TRBJ2-5; tentatively, D is TRBD1 (6 bases). This CDR3 is built from 12 residues. Germline loops: CDR1 SQVTM, CDR2 ANQGSEA. V was trimmed by 7 bases and J by 7 bases, leaving 16 bases between them. The CDR3 nucleotides are TGCAGCGGGGGGCCGGGCGAACGGACCCAGTACTTC. Its protein is CSGGPGERTQYF.

The chain is built from TRBV28 and TRBJ2-3; 10 nucleotides match TRBD2. There are 18 residues in the CDR3. The ends lost 6 bases at V and 1 base at J; junction bases unmatched: 13. CDR1 and CDR2 (germline): MDHEN, SYDVKM. CDR3 sequence (DNA): TGTGCCAGCAGCACCCTGTCCCAGCGGGGGGGCGGCACAGATACGCAGTATTTT. It yields the protein CASSTLSQRGGGTDTQYF. The entire variable domain, with the rest obtained from reference TRBV28 and TRBJ2-3, is as follows: DVKVTQSSRYLVKRTGEKVFLECVQDMDHENMFWYRQDPGLGLRLIYFSYDVKMKEKGDIPEGYSVSREKKERFSLILESASTNQTSMYLCASSTLSQRGGGTDTQYFGPGTRLTVL.

As for this clone: Just one base apart from a much larger clone, this may be a read error. Other DNA sequences in this sample translate to the same CDR3. V usage is TRBV7-8 and J usage is TRBJ2-7; TRBD1 matches 7 bases. CDR3 size: 14 residues. Trimming cost V 8 bases and J 0 bases; bases outside gene matches: 7. Germline CDR1 reads SGHVS; CDR2 reads FQNEAQ. CDR3 protein: CASFSGTASYEQYF. The CDR3 DNA reads TGTGCCAGCTTCTCGGGGACAGCCTCCTACGAGCAGTACTTC.

The chain recombines TRBV18 with TRBJ1-5; 7 bases fit TRBD1. Losses at the gene ends were 6 bases for V and 5 bases for J; bases not matched to a gene: 7. This CDR3 spans 14 amino acids. Germline CDR1 reads KGHSH; CDR2 reads LQKENI. The CDR3 nucleotides are TGTGCCAGCTCGCAGGGGGGTTCGGATCAGCCCCAGCATTTT. This translates into CASSQGGSDQPQHF.

The chain combines TRBV28 with TRBJ2-5; no clear D. CDR3 length: 11 amino acids. Germline V gene lookup returns CDR1 MDHEN and CDR2 SYDVKM. V lost 5 bases and J lost 5, with 6 bases in between. The CDR3 region is CASSNVETQYF. Here the CDR3 DNA reads TGTGCCAGCAGTAACGTGGAGACCCAGTACTTC.

The chain combines TRBV18 with TRBJ1-5; tentatively, D is TRBD1 (6 bases). The CDR3 length is 15 residues. The V gene's germline CDR1 is KGHSH and CDR2 LQKENI. V was cut by 2 bases and J by 4 bases, with 12 bases left in between. CDR3 in DNA: TGTGCCAGCTCACCATACAGGGTGAGGAATCAGCCCCAGCATTTT. Protein: CASSPYRVRNQPQHF.

The chain uses TRBV6-6 and TRBJ2-5; no clear D gene. With 7 bases removed from V and 2 bases from J, the gap between germline ends came to 11 bases. Germline V gene sequence: CDR1 MNHNY, CDR2 SVGAGI (reference sequence). The CDR3 is 13 amino acids. CDR3 sequence reads: CASIRFRQETQYF. The CDR3 coding sequence is TGTGCCAGCATTCGGTTCCGGCAAGAGACCCAGTACTTC.

The genes are TRBV10-3 and TRBJ1-1; D is possibly TRBD1 (6 bases). CDR1 is ENHRY and CDR2 is SYGVKD in the germline V gene. The CDR3 covers 13 residues. The ends were cut back, 6 bases at V and 5 bases at J, with 13 bases in the middle. CDR3: CAIRQGERTEAFF. The CDR3 DNA follows: TGTGCCATCAGACAGGGAGAGCGGACTGAAGCTTTCTTT.

The chain links TRBV7-9 to TRBJ1-1; perhaps TRBD1 as D (6 bases). CDR1 and CDR2 from the germline V gene are SEHNR and FQNEAQ (reference sequence). With 5 bases removed from V and 5 bases from J, the gap between germline ends came to 12 bases. The CDR3 consists of 13 residues. The CDR3 sequence is CASSIEGGTEAFF. The CDR3 nucleotides read TGTGCCAGCAGCATAGAGGGGGGTACTGAAGCTTTCTTT.